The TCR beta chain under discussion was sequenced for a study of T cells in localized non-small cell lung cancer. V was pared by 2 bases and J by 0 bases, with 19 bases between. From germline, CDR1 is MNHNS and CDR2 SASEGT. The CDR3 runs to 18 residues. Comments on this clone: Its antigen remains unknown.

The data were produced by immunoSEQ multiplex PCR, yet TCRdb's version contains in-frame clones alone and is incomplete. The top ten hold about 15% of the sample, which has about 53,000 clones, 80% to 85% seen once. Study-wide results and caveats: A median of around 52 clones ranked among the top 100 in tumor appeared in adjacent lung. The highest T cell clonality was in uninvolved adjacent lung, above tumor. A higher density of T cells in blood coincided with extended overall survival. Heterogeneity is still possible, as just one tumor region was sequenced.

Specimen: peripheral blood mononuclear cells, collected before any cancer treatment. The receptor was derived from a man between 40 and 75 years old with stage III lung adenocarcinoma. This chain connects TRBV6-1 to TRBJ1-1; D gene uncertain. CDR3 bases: TGTGCCAGCAGTGAAAGTAGGATTTCGTACGCAATGAACACTGAAGCTTTCTTT. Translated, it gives CASSESRISYAMNTEAFF.